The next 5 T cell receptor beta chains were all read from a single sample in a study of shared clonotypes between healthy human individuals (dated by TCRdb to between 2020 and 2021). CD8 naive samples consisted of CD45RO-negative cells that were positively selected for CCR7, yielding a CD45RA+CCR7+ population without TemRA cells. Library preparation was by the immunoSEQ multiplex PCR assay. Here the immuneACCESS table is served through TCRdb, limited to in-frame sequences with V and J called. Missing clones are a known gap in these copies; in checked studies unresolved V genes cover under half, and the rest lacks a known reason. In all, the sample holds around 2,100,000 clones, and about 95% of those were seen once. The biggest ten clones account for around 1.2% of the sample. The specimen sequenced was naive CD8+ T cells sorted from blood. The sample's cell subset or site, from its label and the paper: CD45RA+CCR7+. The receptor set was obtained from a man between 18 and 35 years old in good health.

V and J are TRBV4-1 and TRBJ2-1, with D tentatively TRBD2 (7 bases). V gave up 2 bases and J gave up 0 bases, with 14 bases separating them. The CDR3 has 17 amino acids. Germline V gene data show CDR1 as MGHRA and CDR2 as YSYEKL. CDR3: CASSQIPGGLSYNEQFF. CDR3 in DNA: TGCGCCAGCAGCCAAATCCCCGGGGGGCTCTCCTACAATGAGCAGTTCTTC.

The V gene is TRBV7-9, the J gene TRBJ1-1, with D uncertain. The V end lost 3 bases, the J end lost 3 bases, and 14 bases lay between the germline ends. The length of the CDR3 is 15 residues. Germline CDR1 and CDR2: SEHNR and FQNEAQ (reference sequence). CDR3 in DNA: TGTGCCAGCAGCTTTCAGTCATATGGGGACACTGAAGCTTTCTTT. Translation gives CASSFQSYGDTEAFF.

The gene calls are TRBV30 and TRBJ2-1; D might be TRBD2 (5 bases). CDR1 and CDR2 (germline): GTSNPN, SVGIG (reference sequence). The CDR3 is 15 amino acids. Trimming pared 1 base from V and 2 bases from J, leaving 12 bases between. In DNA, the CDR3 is TGTGCCTGGAGTGGGACTGCGGGCCCCTACAATGAGCAGTTCTTC. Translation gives CAWSGTAGPYNEQFF.

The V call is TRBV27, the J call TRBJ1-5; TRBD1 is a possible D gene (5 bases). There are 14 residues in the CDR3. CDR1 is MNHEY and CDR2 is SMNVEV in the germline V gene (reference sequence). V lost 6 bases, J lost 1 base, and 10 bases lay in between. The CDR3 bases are TGTGCCAGCAGAACGGGACGGAGCAATCAGCCCCAGCATTTT. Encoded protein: CASRTGRSNQPQHF.

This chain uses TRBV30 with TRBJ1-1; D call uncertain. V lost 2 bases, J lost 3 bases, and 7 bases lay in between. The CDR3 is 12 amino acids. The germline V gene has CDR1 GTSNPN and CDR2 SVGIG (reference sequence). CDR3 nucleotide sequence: TGTGCCTGGAGTACGGGTTACACTGAAGCTTTCTTT. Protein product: CAWSTGYTEAFF.